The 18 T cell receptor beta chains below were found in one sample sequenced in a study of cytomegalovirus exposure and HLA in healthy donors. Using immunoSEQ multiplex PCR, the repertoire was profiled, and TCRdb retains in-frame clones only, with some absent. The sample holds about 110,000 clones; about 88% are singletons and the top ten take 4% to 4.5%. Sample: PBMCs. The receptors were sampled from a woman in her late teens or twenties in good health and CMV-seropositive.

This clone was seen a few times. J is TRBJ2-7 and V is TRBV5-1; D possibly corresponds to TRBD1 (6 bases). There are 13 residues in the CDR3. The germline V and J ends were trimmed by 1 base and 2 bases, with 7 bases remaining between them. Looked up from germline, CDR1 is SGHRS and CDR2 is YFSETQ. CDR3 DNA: TGCGCCAGCAGCTTGAGACAGGCCTACGAGCAGTACTTC. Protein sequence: CASSLRQAYEQYF.

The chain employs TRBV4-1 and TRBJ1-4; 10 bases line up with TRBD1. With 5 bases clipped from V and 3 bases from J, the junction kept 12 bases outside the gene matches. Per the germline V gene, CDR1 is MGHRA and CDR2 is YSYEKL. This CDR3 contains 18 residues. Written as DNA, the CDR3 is TGCGCCAGCAGCTCAAGCGTCCGACAGGGGGCATCTAATGAAAAACTGTTTTTT. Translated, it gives CASSSSVRQGASNEKLFF.

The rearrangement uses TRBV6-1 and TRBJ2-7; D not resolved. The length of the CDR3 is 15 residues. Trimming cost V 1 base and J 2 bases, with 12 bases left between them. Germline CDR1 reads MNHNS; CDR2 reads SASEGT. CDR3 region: CASSEGRLPPYEQYF. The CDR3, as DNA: TGTGCCAGCAGTGAAGGCCGACTCCCACCCTACGAGCAGTACTTC.

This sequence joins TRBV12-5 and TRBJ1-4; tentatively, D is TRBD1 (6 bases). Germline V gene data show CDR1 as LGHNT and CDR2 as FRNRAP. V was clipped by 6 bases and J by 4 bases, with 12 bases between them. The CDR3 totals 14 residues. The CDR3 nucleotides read TGTGCTAGTGGCCCGGACAGCCATAATGAAAAACTGTTTTTT. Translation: CASGPDSHNEKLFF.

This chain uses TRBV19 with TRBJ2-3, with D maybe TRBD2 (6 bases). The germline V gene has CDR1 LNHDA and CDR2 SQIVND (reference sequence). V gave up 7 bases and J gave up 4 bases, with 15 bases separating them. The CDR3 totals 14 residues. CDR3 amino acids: CASKAAWRADTQYF. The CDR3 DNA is TGTGCCAGTAAGGCAGCTTGGAGGGCAGATACGCAGTATTTT.

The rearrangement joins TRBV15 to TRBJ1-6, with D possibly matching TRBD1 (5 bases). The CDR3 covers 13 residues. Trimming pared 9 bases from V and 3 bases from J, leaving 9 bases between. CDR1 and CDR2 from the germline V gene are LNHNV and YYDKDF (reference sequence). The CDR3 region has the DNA TGTGCCACTAAAGGGGACTATAATTCACCCCTCCACTTT. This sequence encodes CATKGDYNSPLHF.

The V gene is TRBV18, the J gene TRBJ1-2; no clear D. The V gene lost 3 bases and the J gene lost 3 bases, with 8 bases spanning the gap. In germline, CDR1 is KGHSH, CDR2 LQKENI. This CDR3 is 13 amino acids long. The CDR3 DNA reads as TGTGCCAGCTCACCTGACACTTACTATGGCTACACCTTC. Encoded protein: CASSPDTYYGYTF.

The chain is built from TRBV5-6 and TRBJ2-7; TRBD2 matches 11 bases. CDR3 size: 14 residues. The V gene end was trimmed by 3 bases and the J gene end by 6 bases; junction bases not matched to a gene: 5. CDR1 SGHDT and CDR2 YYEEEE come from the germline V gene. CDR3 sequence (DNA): TGTGCCAGCAGCTCGGCCGGGACTAGCGGCGAGCAGTACTTC. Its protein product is CASSSAGTSGEQYF.

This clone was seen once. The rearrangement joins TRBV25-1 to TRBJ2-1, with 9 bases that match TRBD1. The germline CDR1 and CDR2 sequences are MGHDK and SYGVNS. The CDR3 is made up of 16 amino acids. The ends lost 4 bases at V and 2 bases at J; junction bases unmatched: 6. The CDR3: CASSAWGQGTYNEQFF. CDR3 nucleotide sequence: TGTGCCAGCAGTGCCTGGGGACAGGGAACCTACAATGAGCAGTTCTTC. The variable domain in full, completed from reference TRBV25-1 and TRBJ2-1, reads EADIYQTPRYLVIGTGKKITLECSQTMGHDKMYWYQQDPGMELHLIHYSYGVNSTEKGDLSSESTVSRIRTEHFPLTLESARPSHTSQYLCASSAWGQGTYNEQFFGPGTRLTVL.

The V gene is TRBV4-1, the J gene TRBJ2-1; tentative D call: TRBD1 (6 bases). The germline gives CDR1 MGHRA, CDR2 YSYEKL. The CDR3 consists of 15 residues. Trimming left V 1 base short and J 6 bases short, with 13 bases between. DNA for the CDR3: TGCGCCAGCAGCCAAGGGCCAGGGGTTTCCAATGAGCAGTTCTTC. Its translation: CASSQGPGVSNEQFF.

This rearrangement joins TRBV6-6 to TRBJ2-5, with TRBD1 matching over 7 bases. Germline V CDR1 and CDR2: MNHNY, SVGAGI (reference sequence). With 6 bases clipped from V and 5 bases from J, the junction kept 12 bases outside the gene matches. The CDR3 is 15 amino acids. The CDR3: CASRHTGQMTETQYF. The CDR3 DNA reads TGTGCCAGCAGGCACACGGGACAGATGACGGAGACCCAGTACTTC.

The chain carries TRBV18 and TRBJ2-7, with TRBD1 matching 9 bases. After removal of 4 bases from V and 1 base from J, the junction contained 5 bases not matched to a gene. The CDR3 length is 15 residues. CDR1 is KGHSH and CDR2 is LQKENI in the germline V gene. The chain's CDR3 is CASSLQGARSYEQYF. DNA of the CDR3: TGTGCCAGCTCACTACAGGGGGCCCGATCCTACGAGCAGTACTTC.

The CDR3 DNA reads TGTGCCAGCAGCCCCACCTTCGGACAGGGCACCTACGAGCAGTACTTC. Translation gives CASSPTFGQGTYEQYF. The V gene is TRBV7-6, the J gene TRBJ2-7; 8 nucleotides agree with TRBD1. CDR1 and CDR2 from the germline V gene are SGHVS and FNYEAQ. This CDR3 has 16 residues. V was pared by 5 bases and J by 2 bases, with 11 bases of the junction left unmatched.

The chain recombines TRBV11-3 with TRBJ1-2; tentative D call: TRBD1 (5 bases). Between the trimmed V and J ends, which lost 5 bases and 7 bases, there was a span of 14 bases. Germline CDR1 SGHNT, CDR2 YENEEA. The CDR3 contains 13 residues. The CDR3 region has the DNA TGTGCCAGCAGCCCAGGGAGGGTGCGTGGCTACACCTTC. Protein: CASSPGRVRGYTF. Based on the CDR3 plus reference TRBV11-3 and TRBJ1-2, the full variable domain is EAGVVQSPRYKIIEKKQPVAFWCNPISGHNTLYWYLQNLGQGPELLIRYENEEAVDDSQLPKDRFSAERLKGVDSTLKIQPAELGDSAVYLCASSPGRVRGYTFGSGTRLTVV.

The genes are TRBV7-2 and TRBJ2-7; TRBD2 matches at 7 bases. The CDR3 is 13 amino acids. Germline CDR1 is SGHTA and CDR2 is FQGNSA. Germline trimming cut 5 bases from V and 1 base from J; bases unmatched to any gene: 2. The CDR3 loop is CASSPGGSYEQYF. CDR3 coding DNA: TGTGCCAGCAGCCCCGGGGGGTCCTACGAGCAGTACTTC.

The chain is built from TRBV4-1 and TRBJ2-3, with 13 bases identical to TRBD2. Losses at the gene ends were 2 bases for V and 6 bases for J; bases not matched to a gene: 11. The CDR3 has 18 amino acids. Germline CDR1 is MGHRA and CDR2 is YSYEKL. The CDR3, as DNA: TGCGCCAGCAGCCAAACCGGGACTAGCGGGATCGGGGAGGATACGCAGTATTTT. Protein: CASSQTGTSGIGEDTQYF.

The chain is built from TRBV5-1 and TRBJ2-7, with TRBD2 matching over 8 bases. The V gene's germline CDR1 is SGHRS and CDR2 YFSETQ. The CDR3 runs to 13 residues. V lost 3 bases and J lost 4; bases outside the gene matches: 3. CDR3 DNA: TGCGCCAGCAGCTATAGCGGGACTTACGAGCAGTACTTC. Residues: CASSYSGTYEQYF.

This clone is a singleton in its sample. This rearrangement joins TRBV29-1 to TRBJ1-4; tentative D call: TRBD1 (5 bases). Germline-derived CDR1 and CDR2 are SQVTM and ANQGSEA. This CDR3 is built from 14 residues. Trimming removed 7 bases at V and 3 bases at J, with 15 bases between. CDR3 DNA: TGCAGCGCTGAGGGCAGGGCCCCTAATGAAAAACTGTTTTTT. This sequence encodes CSAEGRAPNEKLFF.